This T cell receptor beta chain was observed in a study of T cell changes during pregnancy in multiple sclerosis. The CDR3 contains 15 residues. The germline V and J ends were trimmed by 5 bases and 4 bases, with 17 bases remaining between them. CDR1 is SGHNT and CDR2 is YENEEA in the germline V gene. Sequenced by immunoSEQ multiplex PCR; TCRdb stores in-frame clones only, minus some. The sample includes tens of thousands of clones, roughly nine tenths of them seen just once. This clonotype was sampled from a female donor in good health, enrolled as a control in a pregnancy study. J is TRBJ1-1 and V is TRBV11-3; D may be TRBD1 (6 bases). The sequenced sample was CD4+ T cells from peripheral blood mononuclear cells, obtained in the second trimester of pregnancy. In DNA, the CDR3 is TGTGCCAGCAGCCACAGGGTGGCTTTGGGCACTGAAGCTTTCTTT. Translated: CASSHRVALGTEAFF.